This T cell receptor (beta chain) was profiled in a study of blood T cells in healthy people across ages. Donors gave around 9.8 milliliters of peripheral blood apiece. A second 7 to 11 cycle PCR used barcoded and J-beta primers. One entry per CDR3 protein, called by TCRdb with MiXCR from the 5' RACE reads. The top ten hold 15% of the sample, which has about 700,000 distinct CDR3 sequences, roughly 32% seen once. Per the germline V gene, CDR1 is SEHNR and CDR2 is FQNEAQ (reference sequence). V was clipped by 5 bases and J by 3 bases; unmatched bases: 11. This CDR3 is 16 amino acids long. This clonotype was obtained from a woman at least 80 years old in good health. Sequenced input: blood. This chain joins TRBV7-9 and TRBJ2-5, with 8 bases that match TRBD1. The CDR3 loop is CASSLIVVTGEETQYF. For the CDR3, the DNA is TGTGCCAGCAGCCTAATAGTGGTGACAGGGGAAGAGACCCAGTACTTC.